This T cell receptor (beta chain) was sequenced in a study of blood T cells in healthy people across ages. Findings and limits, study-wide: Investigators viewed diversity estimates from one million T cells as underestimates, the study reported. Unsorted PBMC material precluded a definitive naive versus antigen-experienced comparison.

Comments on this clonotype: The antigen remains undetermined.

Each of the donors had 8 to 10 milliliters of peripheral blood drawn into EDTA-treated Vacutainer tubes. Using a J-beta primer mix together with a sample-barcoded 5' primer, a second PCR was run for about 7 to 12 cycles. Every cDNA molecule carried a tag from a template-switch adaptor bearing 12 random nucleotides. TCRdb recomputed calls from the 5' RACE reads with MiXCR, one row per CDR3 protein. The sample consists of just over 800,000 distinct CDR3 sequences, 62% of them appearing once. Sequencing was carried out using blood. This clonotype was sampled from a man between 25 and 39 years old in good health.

CDR3 region: CSARIQGTPDSEQYF. The CDR3 DNA sequence: TGCAGTGCTAGAATACAGGGTACACCAGATAGCGAGCAGTACTTC. V usage is TRBV20-1 and J usage is TRBJ2-5; a possible D gene is TRBD1 (6 bases). The DNA end favors TRBJ2-7, so the J call may be wrong. The CDR3 has 15 amino acids. CDR1 DFQATT and CDR2 SNEGSKA come from the germline V gene (reference sequence).